This passage covers 13 T cell receptor beta chains from one sample sequenced in a study of OX40 agonist ivuxolimab in advanced cancers. The data were produced by immunoSEQ multiplex PCR, yet TCRdb's version contains in-frame clones alone and is incomplete. The table has about 68,000 clones, roughly 88% seen once. This material consisted of CD4+ or CD8+ T cells sorted from blood, taken in a trial of the OX40 agonist ivuxolimab. These receptors were taken from an adult with an advanced solid tumor such as melanoma, head and neck, liver or kidney cancer.

The DNA for the CDR3 is TGTGCCAGCAGTGTATATAGCAATCAGCCCCAGCATTTT. This gives the protein CASSVYSNQPQHF. The rearrangement uses TRBV6-1 and TRBJ1-5; no definite D call. The CDR3 is 13 residues long. V was pared by 4 bases and J by 0 bases, with 4 bases between. The germline CDR1 and CDR2 sequences are MNHNS and SASEGT.

This rearrangement joins TRBV5-5 to TRBJ1-5; 8 positions match TRBD1. Germline V lookup: CDR1 SGHKS, CDR2 YYEKEE (reference sequence). The CDR3 length is 14 residues. V lost 5 bases, J lost 7 bases, and 8 bases stayed unmatched. The CDR3 DNA reads as TGTGCCAGCAGTCCGACAGGGGTAGAGCAGCCCCAGCATTTT. Its translation is CASSPTGVEQPQHF.

The V call is TRBV5-4, the J call TRBJ1-2; D remains ambiguous. Trimming removed 4 bases at V and 5 bases at J, with 9 bases between. Germline CDR1 SGHNT, CDR2 YYREEE (reference sequence). The length of the CDR3 is 12 residues. The CDR3 is CASSREEYGYTF. CDR3 DNA: TGTGCCAGCAGCAGAGAGGAGTATGGCTACACCTTC.

The chain uses TRBV9 and TRBJ2-5; maybe TRBD1 (7 bases). V shed 3 bases and J shed 2 bases, with 11 bases lying between them. Germline V gene sequence: CDR1 SGDLS, CDR2 YYNGEE. CDR3 size: 14 residues. CDR3 protein: CASSGGDRQETQYF. In nucleotides, the CDR3 is TGTGCCAGCAGCGGCGGGGACAGACAAGAGACCCAGTACTTC.

V is TRBV30 and J is TRBJ2-7; 8 positions agree with TRBD1. This CDR3 spans 14 amino acids. The V gene end was trimmed by 1 base and the J gene end by 6 bases; junction bases not matched to a gene: 8. Germline lookup yields CDR1 GTSNPN and CDR2 SVGIG (reference sequence). CDR3: CAWSETGTGAEQYF. For the CDR3, the DNA is TGTGCCTGGAGTGAAACCGGGACAGGTGCCGAGCAGTACTTC. Full variable domain (rest looked up from reference TRBV30 and TRBJ2-7): SQTIHQWPATLVQPVGSPLSLECTVEGTSNPNLYWYRQAAGRGLQLLFYSVGIGQISSEVPQNLSASRPQDRQFILSSKKLLLSDSGFYLCAWSETGTGAEQYFGPGTRLTVT.

The chain couples TRBV5-4 to TRBJ2-7, with TRBD2 as a possible D gene (5 bases). The germline V and J ends were trimmed by 0 bases and 4 bases, with 14 bases remaining between them. The CDR3 has 15 residues. In germline, CDR1 is SGHNT, CDR2 YYREEE (reference sequence). CDR3 sequence: CASSLDSPAGYEQYF. CDR3 DNA sequence: TGTGCCAGCAGCTTGGACTCACCCGCGGGTTACGAGCAGTACTTC.

The chain uses TRBV30 and TRBJ1-4, with TRBD1 matching over 12 bases. V shed 0 bases and J 8 bases; nucleotides not matched to a gene: 16. From germline, CDR1 is GTSNPN and CDR2 SVGIG (reference sequence). The CDR3 has 19 residues. CDR3 bases: TGTGCCTGGAGTGTAGGTGTAGGGACAGGGGGCTTCTCTGGGGAAAAACTGTTTTTT. This encodes CAWSVGVGTGGFSGEKLFF.

The rearrangement uses TRBV6-1 and TRBJ1-5; tentatively, D is TRBD1 (6 bases). Per germline, CDR1 MNHNS and CDR2 SASEGT. V lost 6 bases and J 5 bases, leaving 11 bases between the germline ends. There are 13 residues in the CDR3. The CDR3 region is CASRNRADQPQHF. The CDR3 nucleotides read TGTGCCAGCAGAAACAGGGCAGATCAGCCCCAGCATTTT.

This chain links TRBV19 with TRBJ1-5; D gene unclear. Germline CDR1 LNHDA, CDR2 SQIVND (reference sequence). The CDR3 sequence is 13 residues long. Trimming pared 7 bases from V and 1 base from J, leaving 8 bases between. CDR3 in amino acids: CASTIESNQPQHF. CDR3 in DNA: TGTGCCAGTACCATTGAGAGCAATCAGCCCCAGCATTTT.

The chain joins TRBV29-1 to TRBJ1-1, with D possibly matching TRBD1 (5 bases). Trimming stripped 6 bases from V and 4 bases from J, with 15 bases between. The germline V gene encodes CDR1 SQVTM and CDR2 ANQGSEA. The CDR3 sequence is 13 residues long. The CDR3 coding sequence is TGCAGCGTGGGGACTCTGCTATTCACTGAAGCTTTCTTT. This sequence encodes CSVGTLLFTEAFF.

This clone was recorded a few times. The rearrangement links TRBV19 to TRBJ2-7; tentatively, D is TRBD1 or TRBD2 (5 bases each). V was pared by 8 bases and J by 6 bases, with 14 bases between. Looked up from germline, CDR1 is LNHDA and CDR2 is SQIVND (reference sequence). CDR3 size: 12 residues. CDR3 in amino acids: CASLGVRGEQYF. CDR3 DNA: TGTGCCAGTCTGGGGGTGAGGGGCGAGCAGTACTTC.

The CDR3 DNA reads TGTGCCATCAGTGAGTCACTCAGCGGGATAAATACGCAGTATTTT. This sequence encodes CAISESLSGINTQYF. V and J are TRBV10-3 and TRBJ2-3, with TRBD2 matching over 7 bases. Germline trimming cut 0 bases from V and 7 bases from J; bases unmatched to any gene: 7. The CDR3 consists of 15 residues. CDR1 and CDR2 from the germline V gene are ENHRY and SYGVKD.

This chain joins TRBV28 and TRBJ2-3; 7 bases line up with TRBD1. Germline values: CDR1 MDHEN, CDR2 SYDVKM. The J segment lost 4 bases and the V segment lost 10 bases, leaving 11 bases of the junction unmatched. This CDR3 has 14 amino acids. CDR3 amino acids: CAIKRGRSSDTQYF. The CDR3 DNA is TGTGCCATAAAGAGGGGGCGAAGCTCAGATACGCAGTATTTT.